This record concerns one TCR beta chain sequence. Its antigen is not known. The sample originates from a study of OX40 agonist ivuxolimab in advanced cancers. Notes on the study in general: More expanded clones were seen, on average, in CD8+ T cells than in CD4+.

The repertoire was sequenced with immunoSEQ multiplex PCR; TCRdb's copy has only in-frame clones and lacks some. Of about 83,000 clones in the sample, 80% to 90% were seen once. CDR3 length equals 15 residues. After removal of 0 bases from V and 4 bases from J, the junction contained 4 bases not matched to a gene. Germline V CDR1 and CDR2: SGHRS, YFSETQ. The gene calls are TRBV5-1 and TRBJ2-7; 10 positions agree with TRBD2. Sequencing used CD4+ or CD8+ T cells sorted from blood, obtained in a trial of the OX40 agonist ivuxolimab. This receptor was identified in an adult with an advanced solid tumor such as melanoma, head and neck, liver or kidney cancer. The CDR3 nucleotides read TGCGCCAGCAGCTTGGGAGCGGGGGGGCAGTACGAGCAGTACTTC. As protein: CASSLGAGGQYEQYF. Full variable domain (missing parts from reference TRBV5-1 and TRBJ2-7): KAGVTQTPRYLIKTRGQQVTLSCSPISGHRSVSWYQQTPGQGLQFLFEYFSETQRNKGNFPGRFSGRQFSNSRSEMNVSTLELGDSALYLCASSLGAGGQYEQYFGPGTRLTVT.